Described below is a single T cell receptor beta chain sequence and its context. Its antigen is undetermined. J was trimmed by 10 bases and V by 3 bases; bases with no gene match: 9. This CDR3 is 14 amino acids long. CDR1 and CDR2 from the germline V gene are KGHSH and LQKENI. These data come from a study of T cell responses to AZD1222 COVID-19 vaccine. General observations from the study: The study reported that nearly half of spike-specific TCRs target unmutated variant regions.

Sequencing used immunoSEQ multiplex PCR; TCRdb keeps in-frame clones, though not all of them. The sample holds 120,000 to 150,000 clones, about 92% seen once. Specimen: peripheral blood, collected on day 0 of AZD1222 vaccination. The rearrangement uses TRBV18 and TRBJ2-1; 7 nucleotides match TRBD2. The receptor was isolated from an adult in good health. CDR3 nucleotide sequence: TGTGCCAGCTCACCCCAGCGGGACGACGCCGAGCAGTTCTTC. It translates to CASSPQRDDAEQFF.